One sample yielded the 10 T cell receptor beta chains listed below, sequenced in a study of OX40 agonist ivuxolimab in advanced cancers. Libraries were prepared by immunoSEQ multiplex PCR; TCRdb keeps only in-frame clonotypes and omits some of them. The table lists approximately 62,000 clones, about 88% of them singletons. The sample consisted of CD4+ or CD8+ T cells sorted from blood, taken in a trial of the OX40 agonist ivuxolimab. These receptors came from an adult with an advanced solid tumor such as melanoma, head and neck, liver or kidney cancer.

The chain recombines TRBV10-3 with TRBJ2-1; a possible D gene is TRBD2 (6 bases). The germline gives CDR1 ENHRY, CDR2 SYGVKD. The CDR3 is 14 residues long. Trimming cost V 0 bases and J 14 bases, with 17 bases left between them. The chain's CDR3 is CAISESSYATGEFF. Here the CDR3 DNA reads TGTGCCATCAGTGAGTCGAGCTATGCGACGGGGGAGTTCTTC.

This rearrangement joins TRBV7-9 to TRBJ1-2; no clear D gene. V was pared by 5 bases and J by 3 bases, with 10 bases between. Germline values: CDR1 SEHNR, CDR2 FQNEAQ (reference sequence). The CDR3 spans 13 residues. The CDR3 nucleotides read TGTGCCAGCAGCCCGGTAGCCCACTATGGCTACACCTTC. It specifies CASSPVAHYGYTF.

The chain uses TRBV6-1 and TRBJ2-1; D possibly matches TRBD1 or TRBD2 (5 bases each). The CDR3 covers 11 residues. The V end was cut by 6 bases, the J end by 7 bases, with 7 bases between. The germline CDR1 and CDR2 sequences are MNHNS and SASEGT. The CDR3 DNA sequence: TGTGCCAGCAGAGGGACGAATGAGCAGTTCTTC. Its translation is CASRGTNEQFF.

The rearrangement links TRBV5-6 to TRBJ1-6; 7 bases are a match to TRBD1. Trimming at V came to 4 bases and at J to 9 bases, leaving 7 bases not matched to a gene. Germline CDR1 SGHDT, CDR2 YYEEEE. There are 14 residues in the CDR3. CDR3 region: CASSVGTVSSPLHF. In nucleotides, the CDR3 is TGTGCCAGCAGCGTTGGGACAGTTTCTTCACCCCTCCACTTT. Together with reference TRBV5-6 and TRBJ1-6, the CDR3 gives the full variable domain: DAGVTQSPTHLIKTRGQQVTLRCSPKSGHDTVSWYQQALGQGPQFIFQYYEEEERQRGNFPDRFSGHQFPNYSSELNVNALLLGDSALYLCASSVGTVSSPLHFGNGTRLTVT.

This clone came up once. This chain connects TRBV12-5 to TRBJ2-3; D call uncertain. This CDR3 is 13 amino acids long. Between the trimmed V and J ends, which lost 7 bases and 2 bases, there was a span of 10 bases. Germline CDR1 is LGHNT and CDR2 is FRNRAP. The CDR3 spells CASASTTTDTQYF. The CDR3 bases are TGTGCTAGTGCCTCAACCACCACAGATACGCAGTATTTT.

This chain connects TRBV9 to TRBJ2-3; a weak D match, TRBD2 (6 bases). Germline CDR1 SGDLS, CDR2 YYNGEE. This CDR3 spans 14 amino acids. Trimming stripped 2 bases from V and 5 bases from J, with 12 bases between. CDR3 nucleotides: TGTGCCAGCAGCGTTTATCCCGGGGGAGATACGCAGTATTTT. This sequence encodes CASSVYPGGDTQYF.

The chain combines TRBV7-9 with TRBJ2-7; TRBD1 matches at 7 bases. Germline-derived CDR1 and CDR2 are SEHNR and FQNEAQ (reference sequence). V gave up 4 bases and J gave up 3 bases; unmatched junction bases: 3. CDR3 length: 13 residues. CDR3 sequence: CASSSGTVYEQYV. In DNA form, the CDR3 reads TGTGCCAGCAGCTCCGGGACAGTCTACGAGCAGTACGTC.

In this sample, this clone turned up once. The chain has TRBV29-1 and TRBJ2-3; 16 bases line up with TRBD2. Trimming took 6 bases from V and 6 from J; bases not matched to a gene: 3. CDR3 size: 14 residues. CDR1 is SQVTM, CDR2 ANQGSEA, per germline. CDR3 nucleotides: TGCAGCGTCCGGGGACTAGCGGGAGGGGATACGCAGTATTTT. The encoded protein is CSVRGLAGGDTQYF.

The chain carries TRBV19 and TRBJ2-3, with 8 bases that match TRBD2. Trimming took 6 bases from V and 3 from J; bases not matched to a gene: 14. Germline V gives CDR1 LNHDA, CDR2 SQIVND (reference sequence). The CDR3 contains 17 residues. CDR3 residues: CASRPEALAALTDTQYF. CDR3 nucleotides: TGTGCCAGTAGACCAGAGGCACTAGCGGCCCTTACAGATACGCAGTATTTT. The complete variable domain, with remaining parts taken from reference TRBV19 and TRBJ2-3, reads DGGITQSPKYLFRKEGQNVTLSCEQNLNHDAMYWYRQDPGQGLRLIYYSQIVNDFQKGDIAEGYSVSREKKESFPLTVTSAQKNPTAFYLCASRPEALAALTDTQYFGPGTRLTVL.

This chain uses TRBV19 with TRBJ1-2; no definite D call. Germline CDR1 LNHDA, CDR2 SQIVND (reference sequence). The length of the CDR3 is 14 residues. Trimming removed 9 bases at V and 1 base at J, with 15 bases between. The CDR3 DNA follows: TGTGCCAGCACACCGGGCTGGGGTAACTATGGCTACACCTTC. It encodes CASTPGWGNYGYTF.